The sample holds many counts of the clone carrying this T cell receptor (beta chain). Its antigen is currently unknown. The data belong to a study of neurological immune-mediated disorders. Study-wide results and caveats: When the repertoires were grouped phylogenetically, those of 18 of the 34 multiple sclerosis patients came together in a single cluster of related CDR3 sequences, which points to a possible repertoire-level signature. None of the CDR3 amino acid sequences found in expanded clones was shared across subjects. This suggests that the TCR-beta repertoires were private in all groups.

There are 21 residues in the CDR3. Germline V gives CDR1 MNHEY, CDR2 SMNVEV (reference sequence). Trimming at V came to 6 bases and at J to 5 bases, leaving 27 bases not matched to a gene. Sorted libraries were made with about a million CD4+ or CD8+ T cells. Every sequencing run gave over 170 million TCR-beta sequences, taken from 15-18 subjects. TCRdb recomputed calls from the 5' RACE reads with MiXCR, one row per CDR3 protein. The table lists approximately 50,000 distinct CDR3 sequences, 4.5% to 7% of them singletons. This chain joins TRBV27 and TRBJ2-7, with 11 bases identical to TRBD2. The sequence was obtained from a woman aged 18-35 years with multiple sclerosis. The sample taken for sequencing was CD4+ T cells from blood. CDR3 in DNA: TGTGCCAGCAGCCCACTCCCGGGGGGGCTAGCGGGGGGTGTGAACCGTCACGAGCAGTACTTC. Translation gives CASSPLPGGLAGGVNRHEQYF.